This passage covers 8 T cell receptor beta chains from one sample sequenced in a study of OX40 agonist ivuxolimab in advanced cancers. The assay was immunoSEQ multiplex PCR, and TCRdb's table has in-frame clones only and misses some. The top ten clones hold over 6% of a sample with about 76,000 clones, 84% of them seen once. The sample here was CD4+ or CD8+ T cells sorted from blood, taken in a trial of the OX40 agonist ivuxolimab. The receptors shown here come from an adult with an advanced solid tumor such as melanoma, head and neck, liver or kidney cancer.

The chain joins TRBV7-9 to TRBJ2-1, with 12 bases that match TRBD2. The CDR3 consists of 16 residues. CDR1 and CDR2 (germline): SEHNR, FQNEAQ (reference sequence). The V gene end was trimmed by 5 bases and the J gene end by 12 bases; junction bases not matched to a gene: 14. In DNA, the CDR3 is TGTGCCAGCAGCCAACCGTCTAGCGGGGGGGCGTCCAGGCAGTTCTTC. As protein: CASSQPSSGGASRQFF.

The V gene is TRBV6-6, the J gene TRBJ2-5; possibly TRBD1 for D (6 bases). Trimming removed 2 bases at V and 2 bases at J, with 12 bases between. Germline V gives CDR1 MNHNY, CDR2 SVGAGI (reference sequence). The CDR3 spans 15 residues. The CDR3 sequence: CASSYNPQGQETQYF. The CDR3 bases are TGTGCCAGCAGTTACAACCCACAGGGACAAGAGACCCAGTACTTC.

The gene calls are TRBV4-2 and TRBJ1-1; D unresolved. The CDR3 is 13 amino acids. Trimming cost V 1 base and J 8 bases, with 11 bases left between them. Germline CDR1 and CDR2: LGHNA and YNFKEQ. CDR3 nucleotides: TGTGCCAGCAGCCAAGGACGGACGGACGAAGCTTTCTTT. It codes for CASSQGRTDEAFF.

The V gene is TRBV5-1, the J gene TRBJ2-3; no reliable D call. V lost 1 base to trimming and J lost 0 bases, with 3 bases between them. The CDR3 runs 13 residues. The germline gives CDR1 SGHRS, CDR2 YFSETQ. CDR3 protein: CASSLPSTDTQYF. CDR3 in DNA: TGCGCCAGCAGCTTGCCCAGCACAGATACGCAGTATTTT.

V gene TRBV2 combines with J gene TRBJ1-5; D is uncertain. The CDR3 loop spans 12 amino acids. CDR1 is SNHLY and CDR2 is FYNNEI in the germline V gene. Between the trimmed V and J ends, which lost 2 bases and 10 bases, there was a span of 9 bases. DNA for the CDR3: TGTGCCAGCAGTGAATTCAAGGCTCCCCAGCATTTT. This gives the protein CASSEFKAPQHF. The whole variable domain, filled in from reference TRBV2 and TRBJ1-5, reads EPEVTQTPSHQVTQMGQEVILRCVPISNHLYFYWYRQILGQKVEFLVSFYNNEISEKSEIFDDQFSVERPDGSNFTLKIRSTKLEDSAMYFCASSEFKAPQHFGDGTRLSIL.

The V gene is TRBV11-3, the J gene TRBJ1-1, with D maybe TRBD1 (5 bases). CDR3 length: 15 amino acids. Germline V gene lookup returns CDR1 SGHNT and CDR2 YENEEA. The V end lost 1 base, the J end lost 5 bases, and 14 bases lay between the germline ends. The CDR3 nucleotides read TGTGCCAGCAGCTTAGTGGCCCGGGGGTGGACTGAAGCTTTCTTT. It codes for CASSLVARGWTEAFF.

V is TRBV4-1 and J is TRBJ2-1; 10 nucleotides match TRBD2. The CDR3 has 16 residues. After removal of 2 bases from V and 9 bases from J, the junction contained 10 bases not matched to a gene. The germline gives CDR1 MGHRA, CDR2 YSYEKL. For the CDR3, the DNA is TGCGCCAGCAGCCAATCCCTAGCGGGAGTAAGAGGTGAGCAGTTCTTC. This encodes CASSQSLAGVRGEQFF.

V is TRBV10-2 and J is TRBJ1-5; no clear D gene. This CDR3 comprises 13 residues. With 7 bases removed from V and 4 bases from J, the gap between germline ends came to 11 bases. The germline V gene encodes CDR1 WSHSY and CDR2 SAAADI. The CDR3 DNA is TGCGCCAGCATGGAAAGGGTAAATCAGCCCCAGCATTTT. Translating it yields CASMERVNQPQHF.